The rows below give T cell receptor beta chains drawn from one sample of a study of T cell therapy after organ transplantation. These TCRs' antigens remain unknown. TCRdb's copy holds only in-frame clones and misses some; the assay was immunoSEQ multiplex PCR. This table has 50,000 or so clones, approximately 94% appearing once. The specimen comprised CD8+ T cells from blood, sampled before autologous CMV-specific T cell therapy. These receptors all stem from a human patient who had received a solid organ transplant and had CMV disease. The CDR3 runs from the conserved cysteine through the conserved F or W. The D gene is left open where the match is weak. Rows may omit the clone size; those that give it use once, few, many or a size class.

TGTGCCAGCAGTTTGGGCGCCGGACAGGGCTACGAGCAGTACTTC | CASSLGAGQGYEQYF | 15 | TRBJ2-7 | TRBD1 | - | TRBV27
TGTGCCAGTCCTAATAGGGGGTACTTC | CASPNRGYF | 9 | TRBJ2-5 | - | - | TRBV2
TGTGCCACCAGCCGGTCGAGCAATCAGCCCCAGCATTTT | CATSRSSNQPQHF | 13 | TRBJ1-5 | - | - | TRBV15
TGTGCCAGTAGTATGCCGGGCCTCCCGAACACCGGGGAGCTGTTTTTT | CASSMPGLPNTGELFF | 16 | TRBJ2-2 | - | - | TRBV19
TGTGCCACCAGCACGGCGGGGGACGGGGGTGAAAAACTGTTTTTT | CATSTAGDGGEKLFF | 15 | TRBJ1-4 | - | - | TRBV15
TGTGCCATCATGGCGAACACCGGGGAGCTGTTTTTT | CAIMANTGELFF | 12 | TRBJ2-2 | - | - | TRBV10-3
TGTGCCAGCAGTTATGACAGGGACACAGATACGCAGTATTTT | CASSYDRDTDTQYF | 14 | TRBJ2-3 | TRBD1 | - | TRBV27
TGTGCCAGCAGCTTGGAGGGGGAAGGGGACGAGCAGTACTTC | CASSLEGEGDEQYF | 14 | TRBJ2-7 | - | once | TRBV5-4
TGTGCCAGCAGCTCCTACGGGGGGCTCACAGATACGCAGTATTTT | CASSSYGGLTDTQYF | 15 | TRBJ2-3 | - | - | TRBV7-3
TGTGCCAGCAGCTTAGGGGCTAGCGTCTACGAGCAGTACTTC | CASSLGASVYEQYF | 14 | TRBJ2-7 | - | - | TRBV7-9
TGTGCCAGCAGCTCGACGGATTTTTACGGGGAGCAGTACTTC | CASSSTDFYGEQYF | 14 | TRBJ2-7 | - | once | TRBV5-6
TGTGCCAGCAGCCACTCCTACGAGCAGTACTTC | CASSHSYEQYF | 11 | TRBJ2-7 | - | - | TRBV13
TGTGCCAGCTCTCAGACCTCTAGCACAGATACGCAGTATTTT | CASSQTSSTDTQYF | 14 | TRBJ2-3 | - | - | TRBV7-9
TGTGCCAGCAGCTTAGGGCTAACTCGGGACACCGGGGAGCTGTTTTTT | CASSLGLTRDTGELFF | 16 | TRBJ2-2 | - | - | TRBV7-9
TGTGCCAGCATTGCTTTGGGCAGGGGAGGACTGAGGGCTTTCTTT | CASIALGRGGLRAFF | 15 | TRBJ1-1 | - | once | TRBV4-2
TGTGCCAGCAGCTTAGATCGCTTCTGGGGTGCGGACTCCGCCTACAATGAGCAGTTCTTC | CASSLDRFWGADSAYNEQFF | 20 | TRBJ2-1 | - | once | TRBV11-2
TGTGCCAGCAGTGAAGTGCTCGAGCAGTACTTC | CASSEVLEQYF | 11 | TRBJ2-7 | - | - | TRBV2
TGTGCCAGCAGCTTAGGACAGGGCAATGGCTACACCTTC | CASSLGQGNGYTF | 13 | TRBJ1-2 | TRBD1 | - | TRBV7-9
TGTGCCAGCAGTGGACTAGCGGGAGACACCGGGGAGCTGTTTTTT | CASSGLAGDTGELFF | 15 | TRBJ2-2 | TRBD2 | - | TRBV6-4
TGTGCCAGCAGCGACCCGATGCCAAACACCGGGGAGCTGTTTTTT | CASSDPMPNTGELFF | 15 | TRBJ2-2 | - | - | TRBV7-9
TGTGCCAGCAGTTACCCTAACCGGGTCGGGGAGCTGTTTTTT | CASSYPNRVGELFF | 14 | TRBJ2-2 | - | - | TRBV6-5
TGTGCCAGCAGCTCCTGGCGGGAGAACAATGAGCAGTTCTTC | CASSSWRENNEQFF | 14 | TRBJ2-1 | TRBD2 | - | TRBV7-9
TGTGCCAGCAGTTTATCGCCTAGCGGGGCGAACACCGGGGAGCTGTTTTTT | CASSLSPSGANTGELFF | 17 | TRBJ2-2 | TRBD2 | - | TRBV27
TGCGCCAGCGCGCAAGGGACCGGCCTCTACGAGCAGTACTTC | CASAQGTGLYEQYF | 14 | TRBJ2-7 | - | - | TRBV4-1
TGTGCCAGCAGTCCGACGTGGGGTACCCAAGAGACCCAGTACTTC | CASSPTWGTQETQYF | 15 | TRBJ2-5 | - | once | TRBV27
TGCGCCAGCAGTGTTGGGGGCACTGAAGCTTTCTTT | CASSVGGTEAFF | 12 | TRBJ1-1 | - | - | TRBV10-2
TGTGCCAGCAGACGACCGGGACACCTGAACACTGAAGCTTTCTTT | CASRRPGHLNTEAFF | 15 | TRBJ1-1 | - | - | TRBV7-9
TGTGCCAGCAGTGAAGGGGGACGGAGAACCTACGAGCAGTACTTC | CASSEGGRRTYEQYF | 15 | TRBJ2-7 | - | - | TRBV2